This TCR beta chain appears in the sequencing data of a study of T cell clonotyping in hematopoietic cell transplantation. Time point indicated: recipient sample about 28 days before transplant, after cytoreduction. Trimming cost V 5 bases and J 7 bases, with 18 bases left between them. The CDR3 covers 15 residues. Looked up from germline, CDR1 is MNHNS and CDR2 is SASEGT. Assay: immunoSEQ multiplex PCR; the TCRdb copy retains only in-frame clones and omits some. The table records roughly 80,000 clones, 90% to 96% of them present only once. This specimen was peripheral blood mononuclear cells, taken before stem cell transplant. This TCR was recovered from a woman aged 45 to 65 with acute myeloid leukemia. Some clones in this sample may be carry-over from other donors' samples. The chain joins TRBV6-1 to TRBJ1-5, with D unresolved. CDR3 sequence: CASSLGPRGGQPQHF. The CDR3 DNA sequence: TGTGCCAGCAGTTTAGGGCCCCGGGGTGGGCAGCCCCAGCATTTT.